This TCR beta chain was retrieved from a study of shared clonotypes between healthy human individuals. Donors were Caucasian adults residing in Nashville, Tennessee, USA. This CDR3 contains 15 residues. Unmatched junction bases numbered 8, after V lost 2 bases and J lost 5 bases. CDR1 is GTSNPN and CDR2 is SVGIG in the germline V gene (reference sequence). The assay was immunoSEQ multiplex PCR, and TCRdb's table has in-frame clones only and misses some. The profile shows some 2.3 million clones, roughly 93% of them singletons. The chain couples TRBV30 to TRBJ2-5; 10 bases line up with TRBD2. Sequenced: naive CD4+ T cells from PBMCs. Subset noted: CD45RA+ positively selected. This TCR was sampled from a man younger than 35 in good health. Some clones in this sample may be carry-over from other donors' samples. The CDR3 loop is CAWSTASTSGETQYF. In nucleotides, the CDR3 is TGTGCCTGGAGTACCGCCTCGACTAGCGGGGAGACCCAGTACTTC.